Below are 27 T cell receptor beta chains sequenced from a single sample in a study of T-cell memory formation after mild COVID-19. TCRdb redid the calling of the 5' RACE reads with MiXCR, one entry per CDR3 protein. The sample has approximately 430,000 distinct CDR3 sequences; more than 20% are singletons. The sequencing input was PBMCs or a T cell subset sorted from them (not recorded which). The receptors were sampled from an adult woman who had mild COVID-19 (a few samples of this study predate the infection). Cell type and time point are not known.

In its sample, this clonotype was seen many times. The rearrangement uses TRBV6-6 and TRBJ2-1, with 11 bases matching TRBD2. V dropped 5 bases and J dropped 5; count of bases not matched to a gene: 5. The CDR3 runs to 15 residues. Germline V CDR1 and CDR2: MNHNY, SVGAGI (reference sequence). CDR3 loop: CASSLIAGGNNEQFF. Here the CDR3 DNA reads TGTGCCAGCAGTCTCATAGCGGGGGGGAACAATGAGCAGTTCTTC.

This clonotype was seen a handful of times. The V gene is TRBV7-9, the J gene TRBJ2-1, with 10 bases aligning to TRBD1. The CDR3 runs to 14 residues. The V and J ends lost 3 bases and 5 bases, in that order; junction bases with no gene match: 1. CDR1 is SEHNR, CDR2 FQNEAQ, per germline (reference sequence). CDR3 amino acids: CASSLGTGDNEQFF. CDR3 nucleotide sequence: TGTGCCAGCAGCTTGGGGACAGGGGACAATGAGCAGTTCTTC.

V and J are TRBV11-2 and TRBJ1-2, with D perhaps TRBD1 (5 bases). Germline-derived CDR1 and CDR2 are SGHAT and FQNNGV. The CDR3 spans 17 residues. V lost 5 bases to trimming and J lost 2 bases, with 21 bases between them. CDR3 region: CASSITAGPGRNYGYTF. CDR3 DNA: TGTGCCAGCAGCATAACGGCAGGGCCGGGGAGGAACTATGGCTACACCTTC.

This clonotype was observed a few times. The rearrangement links TRBV2 to TRBJ1-2; D not certain. The V end lost 4 bases, the J end lost 3 bases, and 9 bases lay between the germline ends. Germline CDR1 reads SNHLY; CDR2 reads FYNNEI. This CDR3 contains 13 residues. CDR3 sequence: CASSAGRDYGYTF. CDR3 sequence (DNA): TGTGCCAGCAGTGCGGGCAGAGACTATGGCTACACCTTC. Based on the CDR3 plus reference TRBV2 and TRBJ1-2, the full variable domain is EPEVTQTPSHQVTQMGQEVILRCVPISNHLYFYWYRQILGQKVEFLVSFYNNEISEKSEIFDDQFSVERPDGSNFTLKIRSTKLEDSAMYFCASSAGRDYGYTFGSGTRLTVV.

The chain uses TRBV21-1 and TRBJ2-4; TRBD1 is the table's D call and was not checked against the DNA. TRBV21-1 is noted as a pseudogene. This CDR3 region has 18 residues. In DNA form, the CDR3 reads TGTGCCAGCAGCTTACGAGGGGGTGATGCATTAGCCAAAAACATTCAGTACTTC. Encoded protein: CASSLRGGDALAKNIQYF.

The J gene is TRBJ1-2, the V gene TRBV7-9; D uncertain. Trimming pared 4 bases from V and 5 bases from J, leaving 17 bases between. Germline V lookup: CDR1 SEHNR, CDR2 FQNEAQ (reference sequence). This CDR3 region has 15 residues. The CDR3 DNA is TGTGCCAGCAGCTCCCCGGCGGGCCGGAGATATGGCTACACCTTC. This sequence encodes CASSSPAGRRYGYTF.

A few counts support this clonotype. The chain recombines TRBV4-3 with TRBJ2-1, with a weak D call TRBD2 (5 bases). CDR3 length: 16 amino acids. Germline assignment: CDR1 LGHNA and CDR2 YSLEER. Between the trimmed V and J ends, which lost 0 bases and 8 bases, there was a span of 17 bases. The CDR3 coding sequence is TGCGCCAGCAGCCAAGAACTCCAACGGGGTAGCGATGAGCAGTTCTTC. It yields the protein CASSQELQRGSDEQFF.

In its sample, this clonotype was seen a few times. The chain recombines TRBV12-3 or TRBV12-4 with TRBJ1-1; 7 positions agree with TRBD1. The CDR3 runs to 15 residues. V lost 3 bases to trimming and J lost 0 bases; unmatched junction nucleotides: 4. CDR3 sequence reads: CASSFGTVLNTEAFF. The CDR3 DNA reads as TGTGCCAGCAGTTTCGGGACAGTCTTGAACACTGAAGCTTTCTTT.

The rearrangement joins TRBV12-5 to TRBJ2-7; 7 bases match TRBD1. Unmatched junction bases numbered 15, after V lost 1 base and J lost 0 bases. Germline CDR1 and CDR2: LGHNT and FRNRAP. The CDR3 is made up of 19 amino acids. DNA of the CDR3: TGTGCTAGTGGTTTGGGAGGTTATTCGGACAGGAGTTTCTCCTACGAGCAGTACTTC. This translates into CASGLGGYSDRSFSYEQYF.

The chain links TRBV24-1 to TRBJ2-2; D may be TRBD1 (6 bases). The CDR3 is made up of 15 amino acids. Trimming left V 12 bases short and J 0 bases short, with 16 bases between. Germline V CDR1 and CDR2: KGHDR, SFDVKD. The CDR3 nucleotides are TGTGCCGCTTCCGGGACACCACCGAACACCGGGGAGCTGTTTTTT. Amino acids: CAASGTPPNTGELFF.

V and J are TRBV11-3 and TRBJ2-2; TRBD1 aligns across 7 bases. The ends lost 5 bases at V and 8 bases at J; junction bases unmatched: 14. Germline-derived CDR1 and CDR2 are SGHNT and YENEEA. This CDR3 comprises 16 residues. The CDR3 DNA follows: TGTGCCAGCAGCGCCGCTGACAGGGATTTGTCAGGGGAGCTGTTTTTT. This encodes CASSAADRDLSGELFF.

The V call is TRBV12-3 or TRBV12-4, the J call TRBJ1-2, with a possible D match to TRBD1 (6 bases). The CDR3 totals 13 residues. V lost 6 bases, J lost 5 bases, and 13 bases lay in between. The CDR3 sequence is CASSPTGFYGYTF. Written as DNA, the CDR3 is TGTGCCAGCAGCCCAACAGGGTTTTATGGCTACACCTTC.

This clonotype was detected only a few times. The chain recombines TRBV12-3 or TRBV12-4 with TRBJ1-1, with D possibly TRBD1 on 6 matching bases. There are 15 residues in the CDR3. The V end lost 3 bases, the J end lost 1 base, and 12 bases lay between the germline ends. In nucleotides, the CDR3 is TGTGCCAGCAGTTTTCGAGACAGGTCGAACACTGAAGCTTTCTTT. It codes for CASSFRDRSNTEAFF.

This chain joins TRBV20-1 and TRBJ1-5; 8 positions agree with TRBD1. V dropped 2 bases and J dropped 7; count of bases not matched to a gene: 4. Germline CDR1 and CDR2: DFQATT and SNEGSKA (reference sequence). The CDR3 runs to 13 residues. CDR3 in amino acids: CSARKDRGQPQHF. CDR3 DNA: TGCAGTGCTAGAAAAGACAGGGGCCAGCCCCAGCATTTT.

The V call is TRBV7-9, the J call TRBJ2-3, with TRBD2 matching over 10 bases. The CDR3 consists of 16 residues. With V trimmed by 4 bases and J by 4 bases, 8 bases remained unmatched. Germline CDR1 reads SEHNR; CDR2 reads FQNEAQ (reference sequence). CDR3 amino acids: CASSSAIAGGSDTQYF. The DNA of the CDR3 is TGTGCCAGCAGCTCGGCTATAGCGGGGGGCTCAGATACGCAGTATTTT. The whole variable domain, filled in from reference TRBV7-9 and TRBJ2-3, reads DTGVSQNPRHKITKRGQNVTFRCDPISEHNRLYWYRQTLGQGPEFLTYFQNEAQLEKSRLLSDRFSAERPKGSFSTLEIQRTEQGDSAMYLCASSSAIAGGSDTQYFGPGTRLTVL.

The rearrangement links TRBV18 to TRBJ2-5; D not certain. The CDR3 is made up of 14 amino acids. CDR1 and CDR2 (germline): KGHSH, LQKENI. V dropped 6 bases and J dropped 0 bases, with 11 bases sitting between them. CDR3 loop: CASSPKSNQETQYF. The CDR3 bases are TGTGCCAGCTCCCCAAAATCAAACCAAGAGACCCAGTACTTC. The full variable domain, with the rest looked up from reference TRBV18 and TRBJ2-5, is NAGVMQNPRHLVRRRGQEARLRCSPMKGHSHVYWYRQLPEEGLKFMVYLQKENIIDESGMPKERFSAEFPKEGPSILRIQQVVRGDSAAYFCASSPKSNQETQYFGPGTRLLVL.

This clonotype was seen a few times. This chain uses TRBV7-9 with TRBJ2-2; D unresolved. The CDR3 loop spans 13 amino acids. The germline V gene has CDR1 SEHNR and CDR2 FQNEAQ (reference sequence). V dropped 6 bases and J dropped 10 bases, with 15 bases sitting between them. The CDR3 region is CASRPRRPSELFF. CDR3 in DNA: TGTGCCAGCAGACCTAGGCGGCCGTCGGAGCTGTTTTTT.

This clonotype appeared a few times. CDR3 nucleotides: TGTGCCAGCAACCCTTCGGGCGCCAAAAACATTCAGTACTTC. Translated, it gives CASNPSGAKNIQYF. The V call is TRBV12-3 or TRBV12-4, the J call TRBJ2-4; D gene unclear. The CDR3 loop spans 14 amino acids. Trimming shortened V by 7 bases and J by 1 base, and 11 bases separated the two germline ends.

This clonotype was found many times. The chain links TRBV6-1 to TRBJ2-7; TRBD2 matches 8 bases. Germline-derived CDR1 and CDR2 are MNHNS and SASEGT. With 3 bases clipped from V and 5 bases from J, the junction kept 9 bases outside the gene matches. This CDR3 spans 15 amino acids. CDR3: CASSELSGTFHEQYF. DNA for the CDR3: TGTGCCAGCAGTGAGCTTAGCGGGACTTTCCACGAGCAGTACTTC.

The J gene is TRBJ2-3, the V gene TRBV5-4, with a weak D call TRBD2 (5 bases). The length of the CDR3 is 15 residues. Germline V gives CDR1 SGHNT, CDR2 YYREEE (reference sequence). The V end lost 3 bases, the J end lost 4 bases, and 15 bases lay between the germline ends. CDR3 loop: CASSSGSSGADTQYF. The CDR3 DNA reads TGTGCCAGCAGCTCGGGGAGTTCCGGTGCAGATACGCAGTATTTT.

V gene TRBV5-1 combines with J gene TRBJ2-5, with 9 bases matching TRBD1. Germline CDR1 and CDR2: SGHRS and YFSETQ. Trimming at V came to 4 bases and at J to 5 bases, leaving 9 bases not matched to a gene. There are 15 residues in the CDR3. CDR3 coding DNA: TGCGCCAGCAGCCCAGAAACAGGGGGCGGCGAGACCCAGTACTTC. The encoded protein is CASSPETGGGETQYF.

This clonotype was seen only a few times. This sequence joins TRBV29-1 and TRBJ2-3; TRBD1 aligns across 9 bases. The CDR3 contains 14 residues. Germline-derived CDR1 and CDR2 are SQVTM and ANQGSEA. The V gene end was trimmed by 5 bases and the J gene end by 3 bases; junction bases not matched to a gene: 6. The CDR3 region has the DNA TGCAGCGTTAATGGACAGGGGAGGACAGATACGCAGTATTTT. Its protein is CSVNGQGRTDTQYF.

The rearrangement uses TRBV5-5 and TRBJ2-7, with a possible D match to TRBD1 (5 bases). The CDR3 covers 13 residues. Germline V lookup: CDR1 SGHKS, CDR2 YYEKEE (reference sequence). The ends were cut back, 4 bases at V and 0 bases at J, with 8 bases in the middle. CDR3 in amino acids: CASSDRISYEQYF. CDR3 DNA sequence: TGTGCCAGCAGCGACAGAATCTCCTACGAGCAGTACTTC.

There are a few counts of this clonotype. V is TRBV7-7 and J is TRBJ2-3, with 8 nucleotides matching TRBD2. The CDR3 totals 14 residues. CDR1 is SSHAT and CDR2 is FNYEAQ in the germline V gene (reference sequence). Trimming cost V 5 bases and J 5 bases; bases outside gene matches: 6. DNA for the CDR3: TGTGCCAGCAGCCAAGGACTAGCCGAAGATACGCAGTATTTT. It is translated as CASSQGLAEDTQYF. Variable domain in full (rest from reference TRBV7-7 and TRBJ2-3): GAGVSQSPRYKVTKRGQDVTLRCDPISSHATLYWYQQALGQGPEFLTYFNYEAQPDKSGLPSDRFSAERPEGSISTLTIQRTEQRDSAMYRCASSQGLAEDTQYFGPGTRLTVL.

This chain uses TRBV7-2 with TRBJ2-1; D remains ambiguous. The CDR3 contains 13 residues. Per the germline V gene, CDR1 is SGHTA and CDR2 is FQGNSA. The V end lost 4 bases, the J end lost 9 bases, and 13 bases lay between the germline ends. The CDR3 DNA sequence: TGTGCCAGCAGCTCCGACACTGCCGGTGAGCAGTTCTTC. Encoded protein: CASSSDTAGEQFF.

V usage is TRBV4-2 and J usage is TRBJ2-5, with 8 bases matching TRBD2. The CDR3 totals 15 residues. Germline CDR1 LGHNA, CDR2 YNFKEQ. After removal of 0 bases from V and 4 bases from J, the junction contained 4 bases not matched to a gene. This CDR3 is CASSQDRSGGETQYF. In nucleotides, the CDR3 is TGTGCCAGCAGCCAAGATAGGAGCGGGGGAGAGACCCAGTACTTC.

The J gene is TRBJ2-1, the V gene TRBV20-1, with 8 bases identical to TRBD2. The germline CDR1 and CDR2 sequences are DFQATT and SNEGSKA (reference sequence). Unmatched junction bases numbered 6, after V lost 0 bases and J lost 2 bases. CDR3 length equals 16 residues. The CDR3 nucleotides read TGCAGTGCTAGAGATCTAGACGGGGGGGCCTACAATGAGCAGTTCTTC. This translates into CSARDLDGGAYNEQFF.